This entry is about one TCR beta chain. Antigen: not known. The sample belongs to a study of T cell responses to AZD1222 COVID-19 vaccine. General study results and limits: CD4 TCRs covered the whole spike, strongest at regions 160-218 and 743-854.

Assay: immunoSEQ multiplex PCR; the TCRdb copy retains only in-frame clones and omits some. The table records 95,000 to 150,000 clones, roughly 90% of them present only once. This TCR came from an adult who received the AZD1222 COVID-19 vaccine. The sequencing used peripheral blood, collected 28 days after the second AZD1222 dose.

The CDR3 DNA reads as TGTGCCAGCAGCCCCACCCGTGCAACTAATGAAAAACTGTTTTTT. This gives the protein CASSPTRATNEKLFF. The V gene is TRBV5-4, the J gene TRBJ1-4; D is ambiguous. Between the trimmed V and J ends, which lost 4 bases and 0 bases, there was a span of 10 bases. Germline V gene lookup returns CDR1 SGHNT and CDR2 YYREEE (reference sequence). The CDR3 sequence is 15 residues long.